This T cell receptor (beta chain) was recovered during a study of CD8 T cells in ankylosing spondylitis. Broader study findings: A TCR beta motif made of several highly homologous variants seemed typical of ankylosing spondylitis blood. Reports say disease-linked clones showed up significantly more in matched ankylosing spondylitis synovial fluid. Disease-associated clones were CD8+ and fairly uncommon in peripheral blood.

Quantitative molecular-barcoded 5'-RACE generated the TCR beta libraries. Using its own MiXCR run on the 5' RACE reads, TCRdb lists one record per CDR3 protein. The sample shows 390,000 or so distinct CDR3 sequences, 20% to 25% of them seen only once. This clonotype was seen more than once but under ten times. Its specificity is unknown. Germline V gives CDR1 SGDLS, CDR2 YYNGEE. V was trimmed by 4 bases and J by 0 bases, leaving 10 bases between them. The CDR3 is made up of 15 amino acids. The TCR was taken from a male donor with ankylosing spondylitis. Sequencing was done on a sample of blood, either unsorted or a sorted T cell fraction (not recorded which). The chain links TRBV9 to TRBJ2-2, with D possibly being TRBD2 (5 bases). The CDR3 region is CASSPLATNTGELFF. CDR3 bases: TGTGCCAGCAGCCCCCTAGCCACGAACACCGGGGAGCTGTTTTTT.